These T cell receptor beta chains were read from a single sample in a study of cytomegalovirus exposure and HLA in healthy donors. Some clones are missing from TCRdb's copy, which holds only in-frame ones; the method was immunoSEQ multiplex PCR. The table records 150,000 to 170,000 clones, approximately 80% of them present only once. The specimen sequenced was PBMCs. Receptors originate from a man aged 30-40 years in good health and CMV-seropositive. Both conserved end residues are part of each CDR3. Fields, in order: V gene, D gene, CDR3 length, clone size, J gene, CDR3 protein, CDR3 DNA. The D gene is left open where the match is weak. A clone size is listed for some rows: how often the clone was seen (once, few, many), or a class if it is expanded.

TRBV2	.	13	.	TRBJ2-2	CASSTQGTGELFF	TGTGCCAGCAGTACACAGGGCACCGGGGAGCTGTTTTTT
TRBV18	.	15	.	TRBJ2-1	CASSRTRVSYNEQFF	TGTGCCAGCTCCAGGACCAGGGTATCCTACAATGAGCAGTTCTTC
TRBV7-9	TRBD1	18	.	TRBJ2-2	CSSNPLGQGGDRTGELFF	TGTTCCAGCAATCCTCTGGGACAGGGCGGGGATCGAACCGGGGAGCTGTTTTTT
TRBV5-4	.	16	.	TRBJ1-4	CASSISDRATNEKLFF	TGTGCCAGCAGCATTTCGGACAGAGCAACTAATGAAAAACTGTTTTTT
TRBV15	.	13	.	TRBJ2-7	CATSTGASYEQYF	TGTGCCACCAGCACAGGGGCTTCCTACGAGCAGTACTTC
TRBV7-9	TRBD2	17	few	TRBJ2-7	CASSLDGTSGPGYEQYF	TGTGCCAGCAGCTTAGACGGGACTAGTGGCCCCGGCTACGAGCAGTACTTC
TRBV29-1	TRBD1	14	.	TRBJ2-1	CSVCTGGRYNEQFF	TGCAGCGTTTGCACAGGGGGCCGCTACAATGAGCAGTTCTTC
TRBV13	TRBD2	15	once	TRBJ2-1	CASSFLAGVRNEQFF	TGTGCCAGCAGCTTCCTAGCGGGAGTGAGGAATGAGCAGTTCTTC
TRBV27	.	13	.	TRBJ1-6	CASGTGRNSPLHF	TGTGCCAGCGGAACAGGGCGGAATTCACCCCTCCACTTT
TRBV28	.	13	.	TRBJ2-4	CASTSSPRDIQYF	TGTGCCAGCACCTCGTCCCCCCGGGACATTCAGTACTTC
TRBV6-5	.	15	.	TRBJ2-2	CASSYDRERAGELFF	TGTGCCAGCAGTTACGATCGGGAGAGGGCCGGGGAGCTGTTTTTT
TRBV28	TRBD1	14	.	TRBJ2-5	CASSSGQGGETQYF	TGTGCCAGCAGTTCAGGACAGGGTGGAGAGACCCAGTACTTC
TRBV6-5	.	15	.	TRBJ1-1	CASSYGLLIDTEAFF	TGTGCCAGCAGTTACGGACTCCTTATCGACACTGAAGCTTTCTTT
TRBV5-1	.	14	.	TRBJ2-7	CASSRSGPSYEQYF	TGCGCCAGCAGCCGCAGCGGACCCTCCTACGAGCAGTACTTC
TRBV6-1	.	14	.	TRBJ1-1	CASSPRRGSTEAFF	TGTGCCAGCAGTCCCCGAAGGGGTAGCACTGAAGCTTTCTTT
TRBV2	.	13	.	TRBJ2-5	CASEGRAAKTQYF	TGTGCCAGCGAAGGCAGGGCCGCGAAGACCCAGTACTTC
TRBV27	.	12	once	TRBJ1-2	CASMTGGEGYTF	TGTGCCAGCATGACGGGGGGCGAGGGCTACACCTTC
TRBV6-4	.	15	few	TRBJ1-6	CATRIRGNGNSPLHF	TGTGCCACCCGGATTAGGGGGAATGGAAATTCACCCCTCCACTTT
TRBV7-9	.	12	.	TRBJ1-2	CSSSSDFYGYTF	TGTTCCAGCAGCTCAGATTTCTATGGCTACACCTTC
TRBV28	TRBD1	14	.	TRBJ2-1	CASSVGQDYNEQFF	TGTGCCAGCAGCGTAGGACAGGACTACAATGAGCAGTTCTTC
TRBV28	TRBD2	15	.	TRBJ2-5	CASSPGGVRQETQYF	TGTGCCAGCAGCCCGGGGGGAGTCCGCCAGGAGACCCAGTACTTC
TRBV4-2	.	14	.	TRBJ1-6	CASRPHLDYSPLHF	TGTGCCAGCAGGCCTCATCTGGACTATTCACCCCTCCACTTT
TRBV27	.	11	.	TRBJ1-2	CASRGEAGYTF	TGTGCCAGCCGAGGGGAGGCTGGCTACACCTTC
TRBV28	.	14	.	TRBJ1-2	CASSFRPGVRGYTF	TGTGCCAGCAGTTTTAGGCCAGGGGTTCGGGGCTACACCTTC
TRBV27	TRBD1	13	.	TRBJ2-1	CASTTGSHNEQFF	TGTGCCAGCACGACAGGGTCCCACAATGAGCAGTTCTTC
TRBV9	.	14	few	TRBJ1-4	CASSADRTNEKLFF	TGTGCCAGCAGCGCGGACAGAACTAATGAAAAACTGTTTTTT
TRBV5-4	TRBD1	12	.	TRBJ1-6	CAVQGNNSPLHF	TGTGCCGTACAGGGGAATAATTCACCCCTCCACTTT
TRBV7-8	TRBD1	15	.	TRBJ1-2	CASSEGQGVNYGYTF	TGTGCCAGCAGCGAGGGACAGGGGGTAAACTATGGCTACACCTTC
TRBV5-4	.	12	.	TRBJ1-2	CAGTAGLYGYTF	TGTGCCGGCACCGCGGGACTCTATGGCTACACCTTC
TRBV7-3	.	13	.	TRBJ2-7	CASRWESPNEQYF	TGTGCCAGCAGGTGGGAGTCTCCAAACGAGCAGTACTTC
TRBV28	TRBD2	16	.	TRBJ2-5	CASSRAGGLPLGTQYF	TGTGCCAGCAGTCGGGCGGGGGGATTGCCTCTGGGGACCCAGTACTTC
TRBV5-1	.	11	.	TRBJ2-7	CASSLEGEQYF	TGCGCCAGCAGCTTGGAGGGGGAGCAGTACTTC
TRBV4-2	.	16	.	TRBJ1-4	CASSQEGRGHNEKLFF	TGTGCCAGCAGCCAAGAGGGGAGGGGACATAATGAAAAACTGTTTTTT
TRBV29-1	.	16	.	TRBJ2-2	CSVEEGERGAPGELFF	TGCAGCGTTGAAGAAGGAGAAAGGGGCGCCCCCGGGGAGCTGTTTTTT
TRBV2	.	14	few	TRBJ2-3	CASRLRASTDTQYF	TGTGCCAGCAGACTCAGGGCTAGCACAGATACGCAGTATTTT
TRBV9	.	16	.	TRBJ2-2	CASSVRSSGSAGELFF	TGTGCCAGCAGCGTCCGGTCAAGTGGGAGTGCCGGGGAGCTGTTTTTT
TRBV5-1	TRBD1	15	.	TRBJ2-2	CASSLADRETGELFF	TGCGCCAGCAGCTTGGCGGACAGGGAAACCGGGGAGCTGTTTTTT
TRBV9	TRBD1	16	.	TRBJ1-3	CASSVVDRGYGNTIYF	TGTGCCAGCAGCGTAGTGGACAGGGGATATGGAAACACCATATATTTT
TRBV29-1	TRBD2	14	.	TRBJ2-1	CSVEYASGSGEQFF	TGCAGCGTTGAATACGCTAGCGGTTCAGGTGAGCAGTTCTTC
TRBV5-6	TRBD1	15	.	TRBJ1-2	CASSRFRDREDGYTF	TGTGCCAGCAGCCGATTCCGGGACAGGGAAGATGGCTACACCTTC
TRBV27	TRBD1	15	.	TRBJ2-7	CASSAAGTGTYEQYF	TGTGCCAGCAGTGCGGCCGGGACAGGGACGTACGAGCAGTACTTC
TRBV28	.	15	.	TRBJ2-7	CASSLGQLNAYEQYF	TGTGCCAGCAGTTTGGGACAACTGAACGCCTACGAGCAGTACTTC
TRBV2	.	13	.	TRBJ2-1	CASRAGLNNEQFF	TGTGCCAGCAGGGCAGGACTGAACAATGAGCAGTTCTTC
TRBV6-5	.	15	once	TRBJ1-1	CASTPSRGGPIEAFF	TGTGCCAGCACCCCCTCCCGGGGGGGACCGATTGAAGCTTTCTTT
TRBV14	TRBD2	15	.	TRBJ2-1	CASSFTGTINNEQFF	TGTGCCAGCAGCTTTACCGGGACTATTAACAATGAGCAGTTCTTC
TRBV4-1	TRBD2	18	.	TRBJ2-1	CASSQDPQGAGGVNEQFF	TGCGCCAGCAGCCAAGATCCCCAGGGCGCGGGAGGTGTCAATGAGCAGTTCTTC
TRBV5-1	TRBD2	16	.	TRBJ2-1	CASSGGLAGLNNEQFF	TGCGCCAGCAGCGGAGGACTAGCGGGACTTAACAATGAGCAGTTCTTC
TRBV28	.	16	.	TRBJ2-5	CASLGTQGRERETQYF	TGTGCCAGCCTGGGGACCCAGGGGAGGGAGAGGGAGACCCAGTACTTC
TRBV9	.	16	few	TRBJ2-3	CASSATISRGTDTQYF	TGTGCCAGCAGCGCCACCATCAGTCGGGGCACAGATACGCAGTATTTT
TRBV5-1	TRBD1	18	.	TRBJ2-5	CASSLVSGGTRPQETQYF	TGCGCCAGCAGCTTGGTGTCAGGGGGCACCCGACCCCAAGAGACCCAGTACTTC
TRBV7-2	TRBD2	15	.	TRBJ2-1	CASSLGRAGLNGQFF	TGTGCCAGCAGCTTGGGGAGGGCAGGCCTAAATGGGCAGTTCTTC